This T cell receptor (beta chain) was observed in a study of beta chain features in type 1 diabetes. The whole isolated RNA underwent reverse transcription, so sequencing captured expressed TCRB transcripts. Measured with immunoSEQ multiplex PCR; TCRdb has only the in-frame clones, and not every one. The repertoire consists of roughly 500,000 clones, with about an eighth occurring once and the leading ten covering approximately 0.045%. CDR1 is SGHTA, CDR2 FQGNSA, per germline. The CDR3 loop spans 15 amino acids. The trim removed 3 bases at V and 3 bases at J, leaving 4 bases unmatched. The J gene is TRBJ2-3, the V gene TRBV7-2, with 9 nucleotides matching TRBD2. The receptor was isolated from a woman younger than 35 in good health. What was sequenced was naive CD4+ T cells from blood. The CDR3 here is CASSFALAGTDTQYF. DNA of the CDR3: TGTGCCAGCAGCTTCGCCCTAGCGGGGACAGATACGCAGTATTTT.